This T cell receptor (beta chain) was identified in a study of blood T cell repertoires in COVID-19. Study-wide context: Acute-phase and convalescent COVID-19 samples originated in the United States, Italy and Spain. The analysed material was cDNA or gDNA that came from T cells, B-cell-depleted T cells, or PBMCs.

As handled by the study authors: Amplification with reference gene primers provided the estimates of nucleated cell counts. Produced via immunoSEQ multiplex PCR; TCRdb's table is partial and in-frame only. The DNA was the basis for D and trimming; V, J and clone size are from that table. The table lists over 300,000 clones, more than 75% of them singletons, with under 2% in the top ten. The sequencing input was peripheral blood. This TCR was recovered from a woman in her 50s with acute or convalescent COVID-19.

For the CDR3, the DNA is TGCGCCAGCAGCCAAGATGATCGACAGGGCCCTAGCACAGATACGCAGTATTTT. It encodes CASSQDDRQGPSTDTQYF. The chain uses TRBV4-3 and TRBJ2-3; 7 bases fit TRBD1. The CDR3 has 18 amino acids. Germline V CDR1 and CDR2: LGHNA, YSLEER. The V and J ends lost 0 bases and 0 bases, in that order; junction bases with no gene match: 9.